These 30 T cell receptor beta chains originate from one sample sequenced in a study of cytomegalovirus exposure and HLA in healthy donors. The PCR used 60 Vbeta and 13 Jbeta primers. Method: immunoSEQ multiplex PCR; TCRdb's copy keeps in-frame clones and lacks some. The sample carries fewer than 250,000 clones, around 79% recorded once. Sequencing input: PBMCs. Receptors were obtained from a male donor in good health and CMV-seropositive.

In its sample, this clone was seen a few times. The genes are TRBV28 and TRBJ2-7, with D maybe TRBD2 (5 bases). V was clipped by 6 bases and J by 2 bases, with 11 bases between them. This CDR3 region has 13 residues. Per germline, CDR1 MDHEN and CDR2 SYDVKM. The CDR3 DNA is TGTGCCAGCAGGGTGGGAGTGGCCTACGAGCAGTACTTC. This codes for CASRVGVAYEQYF.

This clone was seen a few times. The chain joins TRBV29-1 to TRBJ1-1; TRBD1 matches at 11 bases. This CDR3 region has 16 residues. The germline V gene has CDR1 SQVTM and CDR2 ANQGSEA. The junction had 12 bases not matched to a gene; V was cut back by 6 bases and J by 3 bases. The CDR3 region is CSVLRDRGAVDTEAFF. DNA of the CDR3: TGCAGCGTCCTACGGGACAGGGGGGCGGTGGACACTGAAGCTTTCTTT. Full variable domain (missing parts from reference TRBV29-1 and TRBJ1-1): SAVISQKPSRDICQRGTSLTIQCQVDSQVTMMFWYRQQPGQSLTLIATANQGSEATYESGFVIDKFPISRPNLTFSTLTVSNMSPEDSSIYLCSVLRDRGAVDTEAFFGQGTRLTVV.

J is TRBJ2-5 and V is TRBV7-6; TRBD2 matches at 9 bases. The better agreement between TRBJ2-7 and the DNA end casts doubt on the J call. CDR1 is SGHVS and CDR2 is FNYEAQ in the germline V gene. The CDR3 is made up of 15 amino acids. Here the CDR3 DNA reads TGTGCCAGCAGCTTGATAGCGGGGGACCGCTACGAGCAGTACTTC. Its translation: CASSLIAGDRYEQYF.

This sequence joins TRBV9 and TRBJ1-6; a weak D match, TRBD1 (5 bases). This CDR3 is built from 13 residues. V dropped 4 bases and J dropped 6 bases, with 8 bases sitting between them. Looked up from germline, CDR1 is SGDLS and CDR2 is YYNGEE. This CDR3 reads CASSLGGNSPLHF. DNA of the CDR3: TGTGCCAGCAGCCTGGGGGGTAATTCACCCCTCCACTTT.

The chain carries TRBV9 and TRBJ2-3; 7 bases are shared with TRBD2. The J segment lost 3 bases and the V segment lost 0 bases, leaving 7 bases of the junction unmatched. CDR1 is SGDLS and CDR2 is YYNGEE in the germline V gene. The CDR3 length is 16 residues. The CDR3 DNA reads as TGTGCCAGCAGCGTAGATTCTAGCGGAGTAACAGATACGCAGTATTTT. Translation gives CASSVDSSGVTDTQYF.

The CDR3 protein is CASSYGQGQPQHF. The CDR3, as DNA: TGCGCCAGCAGCTATGGACAGGGCCAGCCCCAGCATTTT. The V and J genes are TRBV5-1 and TRBJ1-5; 8 bases match TRBD1. V trimming: 3 bases; J trimming: 7 bases; junction bases outside the gene matches: 3. Germline-derived CDR1 and CDR2 are SGHRS and YFSETQ. The CDR3 totals 13 residues.

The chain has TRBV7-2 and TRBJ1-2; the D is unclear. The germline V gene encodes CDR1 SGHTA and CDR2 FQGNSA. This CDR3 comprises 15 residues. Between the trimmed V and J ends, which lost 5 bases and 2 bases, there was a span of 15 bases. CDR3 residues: CASSPLPGRNYGYTF. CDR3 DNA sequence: TGTGCCAGCAGCCCTCTCCCGGGGAGGAACTATGGCTACACCTTC.

CDR3 DNA: TGTGCCAGCAGCGCGGGACAGGGGTCATATGGCTACACCTTC. Protein sequence: CASSAGQGSYGYTF. V is TRBV6-5 and J is TRBJ1-2; 10 nucleotides align to TRBD1. This CDR3 is built from 14 residues. J lost 5 bases, V lost 6 bases, and 6 bases had no gene match. From germline, CDR1 is MNHEY and CDR2 SVGAGI.

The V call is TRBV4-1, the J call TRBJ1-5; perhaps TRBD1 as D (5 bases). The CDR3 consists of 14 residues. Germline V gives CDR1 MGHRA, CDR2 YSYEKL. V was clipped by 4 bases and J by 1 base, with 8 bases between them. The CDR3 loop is CASSPRQSNQPQHF. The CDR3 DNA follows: TGCGCCAGCAGCCCGAGACAGAGCAATCAGCCCCAGCATTTT.

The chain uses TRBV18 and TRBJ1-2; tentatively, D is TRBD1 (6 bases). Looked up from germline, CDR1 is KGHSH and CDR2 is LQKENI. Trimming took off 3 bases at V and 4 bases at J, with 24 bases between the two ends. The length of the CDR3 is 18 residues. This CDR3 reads CASSPILTSAGAFYGYTF. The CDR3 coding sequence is TGTGCCAGCTCACCGATACTTACCTCGGCAGGGGCATTCTATGGCTACACCTTC.

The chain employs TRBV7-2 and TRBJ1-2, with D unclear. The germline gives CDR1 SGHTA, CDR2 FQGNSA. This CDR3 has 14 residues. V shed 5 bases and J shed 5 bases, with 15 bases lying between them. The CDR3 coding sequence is TGTGCCAGCAGCCCGCCGGGAAACCTATATGGCTACACCTTC. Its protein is CASSPPGNLYGYTF.

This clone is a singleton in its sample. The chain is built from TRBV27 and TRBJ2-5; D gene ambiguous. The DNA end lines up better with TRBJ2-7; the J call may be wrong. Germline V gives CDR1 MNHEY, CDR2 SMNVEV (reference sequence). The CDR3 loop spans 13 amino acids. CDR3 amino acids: CASSLSSTYEQYF. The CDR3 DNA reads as TGTGCCAGCAGTTTATCCTCTACCTACGAGCAGTACTTC.

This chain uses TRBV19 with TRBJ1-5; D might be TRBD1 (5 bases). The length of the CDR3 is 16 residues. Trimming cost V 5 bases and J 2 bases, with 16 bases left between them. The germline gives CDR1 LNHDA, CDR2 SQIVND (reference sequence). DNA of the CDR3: TGTGCCAGTAGTCCTCAGGGTTTAGTGCGCAATCAGCCCCAGCATTTT. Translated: CASSPQGLVRNQPQHF.

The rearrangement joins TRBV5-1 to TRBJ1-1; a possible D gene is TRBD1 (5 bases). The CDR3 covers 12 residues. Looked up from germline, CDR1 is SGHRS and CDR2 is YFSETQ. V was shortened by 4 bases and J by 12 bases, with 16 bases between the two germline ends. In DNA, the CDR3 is TGCGCCAGCAGCGACCAGGGTTTTGCCTCTTTCTTT. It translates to CASSDQGFASFF.

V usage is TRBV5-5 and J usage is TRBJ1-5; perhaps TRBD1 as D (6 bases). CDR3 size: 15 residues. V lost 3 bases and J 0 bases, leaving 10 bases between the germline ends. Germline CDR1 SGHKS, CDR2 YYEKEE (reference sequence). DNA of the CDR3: TGTGCCAGCAGCTCTCAGGGGATTAGCAATCAGCCCCAGCATTTT. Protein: CASSSQGISNQPQHF. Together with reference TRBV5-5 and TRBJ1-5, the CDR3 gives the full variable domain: DAGVTQSPTHLIKTRGQQVTLRCSPISGHKSVSWYQQVLGQGPQFIFQYYEKEERGRGNFPDRFSARQFPNYSSELNVNALLLGDSALYLCASSSQGISNQPQHFGDGTRLSIL.

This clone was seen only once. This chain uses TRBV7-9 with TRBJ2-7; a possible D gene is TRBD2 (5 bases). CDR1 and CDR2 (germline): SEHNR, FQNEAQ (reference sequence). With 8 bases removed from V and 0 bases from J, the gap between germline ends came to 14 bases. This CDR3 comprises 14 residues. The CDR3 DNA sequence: TGTGCCAGCCACCCCACCGGACTCTCCTACGAGCAGTACTTC. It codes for CASHPTGLSYEQYF. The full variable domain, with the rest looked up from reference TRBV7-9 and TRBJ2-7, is DTGVSQNPRHKITKRGQNVTFRCDPISEHNRLYWYRQTLGQGPEFLTYFQNEAQLEKSRLLSDRFSAERPKGSFSTLEIQRTEQGDSAMYLCASHPTGLSYEQYFGPGTRLTVT.

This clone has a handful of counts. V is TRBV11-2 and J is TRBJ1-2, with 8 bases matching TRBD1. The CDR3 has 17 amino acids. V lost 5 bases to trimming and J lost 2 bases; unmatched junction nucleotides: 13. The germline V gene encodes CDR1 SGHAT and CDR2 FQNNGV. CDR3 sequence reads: CASSPIVRGLANYGYTF. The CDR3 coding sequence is TGTGCCAGCAGCCCTATCGTCAGGGGGCTGGCAAACTATGGCTACACCTTC.

The DNA of the CDR3 is TGCGCCAGCAGCTTGTTTATTAGTGTTAGCGGCACAGATACGCAGTATTTT. Amino acids: CASSLFISVSGTDTQYF. The V and J genes are TRBV5-1 and TRBJ2-3; D is perhaps TRBD2 (5 bases). The CDR3 runs 17 residues. Trimming stripped 1 base from V and 1 base from J, with 16 bases between. Per germline, CDR1 SGHRS and CDR2 YFSETQ.

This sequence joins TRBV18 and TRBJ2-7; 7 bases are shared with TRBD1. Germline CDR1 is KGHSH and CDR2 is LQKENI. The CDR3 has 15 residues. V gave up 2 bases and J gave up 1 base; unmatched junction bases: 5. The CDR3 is CASSPGTAASYEQYF. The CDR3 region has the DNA TGTGCCAGCTCACCAGGGACAGCCGCTTCCTACGAGCAGTACTTC.

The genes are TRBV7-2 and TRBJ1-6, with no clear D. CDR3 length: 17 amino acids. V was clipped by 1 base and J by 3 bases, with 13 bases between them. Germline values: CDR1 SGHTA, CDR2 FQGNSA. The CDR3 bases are TGTGCCAGCAGCTTAGAGGTCCGGAGCTACTATAATTCACCCCTCCACTTT. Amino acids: CASSLEVRSYYNSPLHF.

The CDR3 bases are TGTGCCAGCAAACTTGAAGCCGGGACAGCCTACGAGCAGTACTTC. Its protein product is CASKLEAGTAYEQYF. The gene calls are TRBV2 and TRBJ2-5; 7 bases agree with TRBD1. TRBJ2-7 matches the DNA end more closely, so the J call is doubtful. The CDR3 loop spans 15 amino acids. The germline V gene encodes CDR1 SNHLY and CDR2 FYNNEI.

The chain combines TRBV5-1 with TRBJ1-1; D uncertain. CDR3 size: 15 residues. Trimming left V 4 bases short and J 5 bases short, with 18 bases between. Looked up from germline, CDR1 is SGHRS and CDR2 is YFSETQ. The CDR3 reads CASSLHLQKDTEAFF. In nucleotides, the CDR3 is TGCGCCAGCAGCCTACACCTACAGAAGGATACTGAAGCTTTCTTT. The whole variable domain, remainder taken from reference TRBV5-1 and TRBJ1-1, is KAGVTQTPRYLIKTRGQQVTLSCSPISGHRSVSWYQQTPGQGLQFLFEYFSETQRNKGNFPGRFSGRQFSNSRSEMNVSTLELGDSALYLCASSLHLQKDTEAFFGQGTRLTVV.

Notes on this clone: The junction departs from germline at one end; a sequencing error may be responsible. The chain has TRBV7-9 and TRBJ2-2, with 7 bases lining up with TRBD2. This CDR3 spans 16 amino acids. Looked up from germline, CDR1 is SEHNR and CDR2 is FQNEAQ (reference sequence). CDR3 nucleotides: TGTTCCAGCAGCTTCTCCGGGACTACGAACACCGGGGAGCTGTTTTTT. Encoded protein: CSSSFSGTTNTGELFF. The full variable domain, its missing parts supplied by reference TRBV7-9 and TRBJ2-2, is DTGVSQNPRHKITKRGQNVTFRCDPISEHNRLYWYRQTLGQGPEFLTYFQNEAQLEKSRLLSDRFSAERPKGSFSTLEIQRTEQGDSAMYLCSSSFSGTTNTGELFFGEGSRLTVL.

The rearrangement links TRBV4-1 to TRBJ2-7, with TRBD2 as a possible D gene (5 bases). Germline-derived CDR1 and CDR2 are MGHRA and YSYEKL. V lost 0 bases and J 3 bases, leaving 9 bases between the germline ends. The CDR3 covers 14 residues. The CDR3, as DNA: TGCGCCAGCAGCCAAGAGAGGGAACTCTACGAGCAGTACTTC. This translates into CASSQERELYEQYF.

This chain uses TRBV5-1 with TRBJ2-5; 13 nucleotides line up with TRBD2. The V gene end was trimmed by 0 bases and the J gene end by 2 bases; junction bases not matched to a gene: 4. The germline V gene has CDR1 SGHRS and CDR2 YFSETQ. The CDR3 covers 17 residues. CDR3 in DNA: TGCGCCAGCAGCTTGGCCACGGGACTAGCGGGGCAAGAGACCCAGTACTTC. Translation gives CASSLATGLAGQETQYF.

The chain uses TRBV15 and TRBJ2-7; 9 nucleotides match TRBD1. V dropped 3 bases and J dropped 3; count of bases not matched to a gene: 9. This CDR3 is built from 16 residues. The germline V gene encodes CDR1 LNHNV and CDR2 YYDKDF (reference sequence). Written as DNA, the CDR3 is TGTGCCACCAGCAGTCCCGGGACAGGGTACCGCTACGAGCAGTACTTC. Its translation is CATSSPGTGYRYEQYF. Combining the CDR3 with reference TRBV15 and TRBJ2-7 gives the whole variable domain DAMVIQNPRYQVTQFGKPVTLSCSQTLNHNVMYWYQQKSSQAPKLLFHYYDKDFNNEADTPDNFQSRRPNTSFCFLDIRSPGLGDTAMYLCATSSPGTGYRYEQYFGPGTRLTVT.

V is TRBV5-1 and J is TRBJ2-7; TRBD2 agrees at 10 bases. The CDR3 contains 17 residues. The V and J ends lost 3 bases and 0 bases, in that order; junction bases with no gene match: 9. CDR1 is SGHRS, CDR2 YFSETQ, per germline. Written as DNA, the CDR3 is TGCGCCAGCAGCTGGGCCTCTCTAGCGGGGGCCTCCTACGAGCAGTACTTC. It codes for CASSWASLAGASYEQYF.

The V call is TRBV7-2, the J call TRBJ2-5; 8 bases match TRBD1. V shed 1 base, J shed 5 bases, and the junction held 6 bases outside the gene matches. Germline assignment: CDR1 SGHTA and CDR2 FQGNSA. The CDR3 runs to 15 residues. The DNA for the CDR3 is TGTGCCAGCAGCTTAGGGACAGGGAGGAGGGAGACCCAGTACTTC. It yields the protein CASSLGTGRRETQYF. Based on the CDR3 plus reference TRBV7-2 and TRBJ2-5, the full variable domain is GAGVSQSPSNKVTEKGKDVELRCDPISGHTALYWYRQSLGQGLEFLIYFQGNSAPDKSGLPSDRFSAERTGGSVSTLTIQRTQQEDSAVYLCASSLGTGRRETQYFGPGTRLLVL.

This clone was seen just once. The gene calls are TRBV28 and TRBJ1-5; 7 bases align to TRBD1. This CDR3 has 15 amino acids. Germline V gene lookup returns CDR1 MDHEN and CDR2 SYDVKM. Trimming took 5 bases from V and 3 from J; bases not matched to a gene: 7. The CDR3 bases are TGTGCCAGCAGTGACAACAGGGGATACAATCAGCCCCAGCATTTT. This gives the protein CASSDNRGYNQPQHF.

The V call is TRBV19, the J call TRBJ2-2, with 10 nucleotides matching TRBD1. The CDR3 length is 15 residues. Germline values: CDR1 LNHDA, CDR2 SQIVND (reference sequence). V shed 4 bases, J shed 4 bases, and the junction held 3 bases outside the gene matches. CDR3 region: CASSRGQGITGELFF. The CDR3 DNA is TGTGCCAGTAGTAGGGGACAGGGGATCACCGGGGAGCTGTTTTTT.